The sequence of this T cell receptor (beta chain) was determined in a study of blood T cells in healthy people across ages. Germline V gene data show CDR1 as MNHEY and CDR2 as SMNVEV (reference sequence). V was pared by 7 bases and J by 7 bases, with 8 bases of the junction left unmatched. The CDR3 covers 14 residues. Through a sample-barcoded 5' primer and a J-beta primer mix, a second PCR was run for about 7 to 12 cycles. MiXCR, applied by TCRdb to the 5' RACE reads, yields one record per CDR3 protein. The profile shows over 700,000 distinct CDR3 sequences, less than 70% of them singletons. The clonotype originates from an elderly man in good health. The chain couples TRBV27 to TRBJ2-1, with TRBD2 identical over 9 bases. The sample taken for sequencing was blood. This CDR3 reads CASTPSGRTNEQFF. In nucleotides, the CDR3 is TGTGCCAGCACCCCCAGCGGGAGGACGAATGAGCAGTTCTTC.